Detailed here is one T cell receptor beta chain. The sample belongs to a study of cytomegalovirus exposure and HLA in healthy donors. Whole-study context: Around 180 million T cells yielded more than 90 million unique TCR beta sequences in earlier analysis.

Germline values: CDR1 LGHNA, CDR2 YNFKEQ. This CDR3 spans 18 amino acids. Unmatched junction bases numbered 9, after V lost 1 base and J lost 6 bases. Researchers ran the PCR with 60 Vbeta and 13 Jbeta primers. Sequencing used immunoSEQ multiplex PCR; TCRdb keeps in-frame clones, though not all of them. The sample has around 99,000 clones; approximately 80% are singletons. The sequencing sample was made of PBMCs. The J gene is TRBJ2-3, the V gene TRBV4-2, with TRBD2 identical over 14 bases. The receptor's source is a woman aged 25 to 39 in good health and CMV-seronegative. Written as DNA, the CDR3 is TGTGCCAGCAGCCAAGCCCCAAGACTAGCGGGAGGGGCGGATACGCAGTATTTT. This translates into CASSQAPRLAGGADTQYF.